This record concerns one T cell receptor (beta chain) sequence. Germline loops: CDR1 SGHAT, CDR2 FQNNGV. Trimming removed 5 bases at V and 9 bases at J, with 8 bases between. The CDR3 contains 11 residues. Measured with immunoSEQ multiplex PCR; TCRdb has only the in-frame clones, and not every one. This table has around 150,000 clones, around 93% appearing once. The data belong to a study of blood T cell repertoires in COVID-19. Study-wide background: In each case, the material was cDNA or gDNA derived from T cells, B-cell-depleted T cells, or PBMCs.

The receptor comes from a man in his thirties or forties with COVID-19, enrolled during active disease. Material for sequencing was peripheral blood. V and J are TRBV11-2 and TRBJ2-1; D possibly corresponds to TRBD1 (6 bases). CDR3 coding DNA: TGTGCCAGCAGCCAGGGGTTTGAGCAGTTCTTC. Amino acids: CASSQGFEQFF. Together with reference TRBV11-2 and TRBJ2-1, the CDR3 gives the full variable domain: EAGVAQSPRYKIIEKRQSVAFWCNPISGHATLYWYQQILGQGPKLLIQFQNNGVVDDSQLPKDRFSAERLKGVDSTLKIQPAKLEDSAVYLCASSQGFEQFFGPGTRLTVL.